A single sample gave rise to the 7 T cell receptor beta chains below, sequenced in a study of tumor-infiltrating lymphocytes in primary liver carcinoma. Without any cell sorting, roughly 20-32 mg of bulk tissue yielded co-extracted RNA and DNA. Priming with a constant-region primer yielded TCR beta cDNA from 450 to 600 ng total RNA. Sequencing libraries for TCR beta derived from three nested multiplex PCR rounds that used slightly modified ARM-PCR. Forward primers for TRBV1-TRBV30 and a C-beta reverse primer served the first two PCR rounds, at 10 cycles each. MiXCR was run by TCRdb on the multiplex PCR reads, yielding one entry per CDR3 protein. Counted here are nearly 50,000 distinct CDR3 sequences, roughly 77% occurring once; the ten biggest clones make up 20% to 30%. Input material: liver tumor tissue from sampling region 3. Subset given: tumor region T3, left-lateral pole. The receptor source for this set is a man in his forties or fifties with primary liver carcinoma and hepatitis B virus infection.

As for this clonotype: The junction differs from germline at one of its ends, possibly a read error. The gene calls are TRBV28 and TRBJ2-7; D tentatively fits TRBD1 or TRBD2 (6 bases each). CDR3 length equals 15 residues. CDR1 MDHEN and CDR2 SYDVKM come from the germline V gene. CDR3 loop: CASSLVRGPSYEHYF. The CDR3 region has the DNA TGTGCCAGCAGTTTAGTCCGGGGGCCTTCCTACGAGCATTACTTC.

As to this clonotype: Its ends do not fully match the called genes, so a read error is possible. The V and J genes are TRBV10-3 and TRBJ1-3; D is uncertain. CDR1 is ENHRY and CDR2 is SYGVKD in the germline V gene. The CDR3 covers 15 residues. CDR3 loop: CDISGVQSSGNTIYF. The CDR3 bases are TGTGACATCAGTGGGGTACAGAGCTCTGGAAACACCATATATTTT.

Comments on this clonotype: Possible read error: a much larger clone is one base away. V usage is TRBV5-1 and J usage is TRBJ2-7; D might be TRBD1 (6 bases). This CDR3 contains 15 residues. Per the germline V gene, CDR1 is SGHRS and CDR2 is YFSETQ. The V gene lost 3 bases and the J gene lost 2 bases, with 15 bases spanning the gap. CDR3 nucleotides: TGCGCCAGCAGCTCCGACGTGACAGGCACCTACGAGCAGTACTTC. Translation: CASSSDVTGTYEQYF. The full variable domain, completed using reference TRBV5-1 and TRBJ2-7, is KAGVTQTPRYLIKTRGQQVTLSCSPISGHRSVSWYQQTPGQGLQFLFEYFSETQRNKGNFPGRFSGRQFSNSRSEMNVSTLELGDSALYLCASSSDVTGTYEQYFGPGTRLTVT.

As to this clonotype: At one of its ends the junction is not consistent with the germline gene, which may arise from a read error. In DNA form, the CDR3 reads TGTGCCAGCAGCCCTAGAGTGGAGCAGTATTTC. It is translated as CASSPRVEQYF. V usage is TRBV6-2 or TRBV6-3 and J usage is TRBJ2-7; unclear D gene. Germline assignment: CDR1 MNHEY and CDR2 SVGEGT. The length of the CDR3 is 11 residues.

The sample holds many counts of this clonotype. The V call is TRBV29-1, the J call TRBJ2-5; 13 nucleotides agree with TRBD2. Per germline, CDR1 SQVTM and CDR2 ANQGSEA. V was clipped by 7 bases and J by 5 bases; unmatched bases: 7. The CDR3 covers 14 residues. The CDR3 region has the DNA TGCAGCGGGATACTAGCGGGAGGGCCGGAGACCCAGTACTTC. Protein sequence: CSGILAGGPETQYF.

A word on this clonotype: One end of the junction fails to match germline, which may point to a read error. The rearrangement joins TRBV28 to TRBJ1-1; 7 nucleotides align to TRBD1. The CDR3 is 12 amino acids. Germline CDR1 MDHEN, CDR2 SYDVKM. The CDR3 DNA follows: TGTGCAAGCAGTAAACAGGGGAGGGAAGCTTTCTTT. As protein: CASSKQGREAFF.

The chain uses TRBV6-1 and TRBJ2-6; D may be TRBD2 (5 bases). The V end was cut by 6 bases, the J end by 0 bases, with 15 bases between. Germline CDR1 and CDR2: MNHNS and SASEGT. The CDR3 covers 17 residues. The CDR3 sequence: CASSTGVGSSGANVLTF. In DNA, the CDR3 is TGTGCCAGCAGCACCGGGGTAGGGAGCTCTGGGGCCAACGTCCTGACTTTC.